These 17 T cell receptor beta chains originate from one sample sequenced in a study of CXCR3-negative and CXCR3-positive naive CD8 T cells (dated by TCRdb to about 2019). Instrument on record: NextSeq 550. The Human TCR Profiling Kit (MiLaboratory) was used to make UMI-labeled 5' RACE TRB cDNA libraries. Reads reprocessed by TCRdb are summarized as one entry per CDR3 protein sequence, and DNA is absent. In this sample's table one finds some 150,000 distinct CDR3 sequences. Of the sample, around 0.41% falls within the top ten clones. No antigen has been identified for these receptors. The investigation overall reported the following: Compared with CXCR3-negative naive cells, CXCR3-positive naive cells had TRB CDR3s with higher hydrophobicity (lower Kidera factor 4), lower energy, and higher strength and volume indices.

Sequencing was performed on naive CXCR3+ CD8+ T cells from blood. The meaning of the sample's cell subset or site label: CD45RO-CCR7+CD27+CD95- naive CD8+ T cells expressing CXCR3 (TNR3+). Every receptor here comes from a human donor in good health. Some clones in this sample may be carry-over from other donors' samples.

The gene calls are TRBV25-1 and TRBJ2-1; TCRdb picks TRBD1, but there is no DNA to check that call. The CDR3 has 16 amino acids. Per the germline V gene, CDR1 is MGHDK and CDR2 is SYGVNS. CDR3 amino acids: CASSESGQNMLNEQFF.

The CDR3 loop is CSASENAGQGSYEQYF. This chain joins TRBV20-1 and TRBJ2-7; TCRdb's assignment of TRBD1 cannot be checked, as there is no DNA. Germline lookup yields CDR1 DFQATT and CDR2 SNEGSKA (reference sequence). The CDR3 extends over 16 amino acids.

The rearrangement links TRBV7-2 to TRBJ1-1; TCRdb proposes TRBD1, but this gene call is untestable without DNA. Per the germline V gene, CDR1 is SGHTA and CDR2 is FQGNSA. The CDR3 sequence is 16 residues long. The CDR3 loop reads CASSLVTGGANTEAFF.

The rearrangement links TRBV4-1 to TRBJ2-1; TCRdb lists TRBD2, though no DNA is available to test this call. The CDR3 extends over 17 amino acids. Looked up from germline, CDR1 is MGHRA and CDR2 is YSYEKL. The CDR3 is CASSQDWSTGGLNEQFF.

The chain links TRBV5-1 to TRBJ2-7; no DNA is available, so the TRBD2 call from TCRdb remains unchecked. CDR1 is SGHRS and CDR2 is YFSETQ in the germline V gene. The CDR3 is 14 residues long. CDR3 sequence: CASSIGTTLSEQYF.

The gene calls are TRBV28 and TRBJ2-1. The CDR3 has 12 amino acids. CDR1 is MDHEN and CDR2 is SYDVKM in the germline V gene. CDR3 region: CASSATYNEQFF.

The CDR3 is CATSDSYNSPLHF. The chain links TRBV15 to TRBJ1-6. The V gene's germline CDR1 is LNHNV and CDR2 YYDKDF (reference sequence). This CDR3 region has 13 residues.

The chain uses TRBV19 and TRBJ2-1; checking the TCRdb D call of TRBD2 is not possible without DNA. CDR1 and CDR2 (germline): LNHDA, SQIVND (reference sequence). This CDR3 region has 15 residues. The CDR3 sequence: CASSITAGEYNEPFF.

The chain links TRBV12-3 or TRBV12-4 to TRBJ2-5. The CDR3 is 15 residues long. The CDR3 is CASSLYPGTEETQYF.

The CDR3 loop reads CVSSLSGGLNTQYF. The rearrangement uses TRBV5-5 and TRBJ2-3; TCRdb lists TRBD2, though no DNA is available to test this call. The CDR3 covers 14 residues. Germline CDR1 is SGHKS and CDR2 is YYEKEE (reference sequence).

V gene TRBV20-1 combines with J gene TRBJ1-1; there is no DNA to check the TCRdb D call of TRBD1. The length of the CDR3 is 12 residues. Germline CDR1 and CDR2: DFQATT and SNEGSKA (reference sequence). The CDR3 protein is CSARGGGTEAFF.

The rearrangement uses TRBV29-1 and TRBJ2-4; the D call of TRBD1 rests on TCRdb alone, since no DNA is present to check it. Germline assignment: CDR1 SQVTM and CDR2 ANQGSEA. This CDR3 has 14 amino acids. CDR3 sequence reads: CSVEVAGTTLIQYF.

J is TRBJ2-4 and V is TRBV19. The CDR3 has 13 amino acids. The V gene's germline CDR1 is LNHDA and CDR2 SQIVND (reference sequence). This CDR3 reads CASRGVAKNIQYF.

The V call is TRBV28, the J call TRBJ2-7; TCRdb designates TRBD1, a call that cannot be tested without DNA. In germline, CDR1 is MDHEN, CDR2 SYDVKM. The CDR3 runs to 14 residues. The chain's CDR3 is CASSPPGGIYEQYF.

The chain is built from TRBV29-1 and TRBJ2-4; TCRdb's D call, TRBD1, is unchecked because there is no DNA. The CDR3 sequence is 13 residues long. Germline V gives CDR1 SQVTM, CDR2 ANQGSEA. The CDR3 here is CSVLFPGRDIQYF.

The chain employs TRBV7-3 and TRBJ2-2; TCRdb proposes TRBD1, but this gene call is untestable without DNA. Germline V CDR1 and CDR2: SGHTA, FQGTGA. This CDR3 has 16 residues. CDR3 amino acids: CASSLGGGRTPGELFF.

The CDR3 loop is CASSDFSRREYEQYF. This chain uses TRBV2 with TRBJ2-7; TCRdb's D call of TRBD1 is untestable without DNA. The CDR3 totals 15 residues. CDR1 is SNHLY and CDR2 is FYNNEI in the germline V gene.